Sequencing of this T cell receptor (beta chain) was carried out in a study of blood T cell repertoires in COVID-19. About the study: Nucleic acid was either cDNA or gDNA, and it came from T cells, B-cell-depleted T cells, or PBMCs.

TCRdb's table, derived via immunoSEQ multiplex PCR, lists solely in-frame clones and lacks some. There are about 100,000 clones in the sample; around 83% occur only once, and approximately 3.5% lies in the top ten. The sequence was collected from a woman older than 75 with active or convalescent COVID-19. Sequencing was done on a sample of peripheral blood.

CDR3 in amino acids: CASSVGTSGGIPSRGTQYF. The CDR3 nucleotides are TGTGCCAGTAGTGTCGGGACTAGCGGGGGGATACCGAGTCGGGGCACGCAGTATTTT. The chain employs TRBV19 and TRBJ2-3; 15 nucleotides align to TRBD2. Unmatched junction bases numbered 18, after V lost 5 bases and J lost 9 bases. The CDR3 has 19 residues. Germline loops: CDR1 LNHDA, CDR2 SQIVND (reference sequence).